This passage covers 13 T cell receptor beta chains from one sample sequenced in a study of shared clonotypes between healthy human individuals. Some clones are missing from TCRdb's copy, which holds only in-frame ones; the method was immunoSEQ multiplex PCR. Among 550,000 to 850,000 clones listed, around 74% were seen once. The sample was memory CD4+ T cells sorted from blood. Subset reported: CD45RA-negative fraction. Receptors originate from a woman between 25 and 40 years old in good health.

The gene calls are TRBV6-4 and TRBJ2-3; TRBD2 is a possible D gene (5 bases). Trimming shortened V by 2 bases and J by 6 bases, and 36 bases separated the two germline ends. The CDR3 extends over 22 amino acids. Germline CDR1 reads MRHNA; CDR2 reads SNTAGT. The CDR3 region is CASSDELIALSSIGCRRDTQYF. The CDR3 region has the DNA TGTGCCAGCAGTGACGAACTTATCGCGTTATCCTCAATCGGCTGTAGGAGGGATACGCAGTATTTT.

The J gene is TRBJ1-2, the V gene TRBV28; D not certain. V lost 5 bases, J lost 4 bases, and 8 bases lay in between. Germline CDR1 is MDHEN and CDR2 is SYDVKM. The CDR3 has 12 amino acids. For the CDR3, the DNA is TGTGCCAGCAGTCCTTTACGCTATGGCTACACCTTC. Protein: CASSPLRYGYTF.

The J gene is TRBJ2-1, the V gene TRBV21-1; the table's D gene call, TRBD2, was not cross checked with the DNA. TRBV21-1 represents a pseudogene. The CDR3 is 18 residues long. The CDR3 DNA sequence: TGTGCCAGCAGCAAAGCTAACCTAAGCGGGCCCTTATACAATGAGCAGTTCTTC. This encodes CASSKANLSGPLYNEQFF.

J is TRBJ1-5 and V is TRBV19; D call uncertain. This CDR3 spans 12 amino acids. CDR1 is LNHDA and CDR2 is SQIVND in the germline V gene (reference sequence). Trimming took off 4 bases at V and 6 bases at J, with 7 bases between the two ends. DNA for the CDR3: TGTGCCAGTAGTAATTTAGCTCAGCCCCAGCATTTT. Translating it yields CASSNLAQPQHF.

This rearrangement joins TRBV13 to TRBJ2-5; 9 nucleotides line up with TRBD2. This CDR3 is built from 17 residues. Germline V lookup: CDR1 PRHDT, CDR2 FYEKMQ (reference sequence). Trimming removed 5 bases from V and 0 bases from J; junction bases left unmatched: 10. In DNA, the CDR3 is TGTGCCAGCAGCCCGACTGCGACTAGCGGCAACCAAGAGACCCAGTACTTC. Its protein is CASSPTATSGNQETQYF. Based on the CDR3 plus reference TRBV13 and TRBJ2-5, the full variable domain is AAGVIQSPRHLIKEKRETATLKCYPIPRHDTVYWYQQGPGQDPQFLISFYEKMQSDKGSIPDRFSAQQFSDYHSELNMSSLELGDSALYFCASSPTATSGNQETQYFGPGTRLLVL.

V and J are TRBV6-6 and TRBJ2-5; TRBD1 agrees at 10 bases. Germline assignment: CDR1 MNHNY and CDR2 SVGAGI (reference sequence). With 8 bases clipped from V and 4 bases from J, the junction kept 7 bases outside the gene matches. CDR3 length: 14 residues. CDR3 amino acids: CASRRDRGGETQYF. The DNA for the CDR3 is TGTGCCAGCCGGAGGGACAGGGGAGGAGAGACCCAGTACTTC.

The CDR3 is CASSPGQGSREQYF. As DNA, the CDR3 is TGTGCCAGCTCACCGGGACAGGGGTCGCGCGAGCAGTACTTC. The V and J genes are TRBV18 and TRBJ2-7, with TRBD1 matching 10 bases. The germline V gene has CDR1 KGHSH and CDR2 LQKENI. This CDR3 is 14 amino acids long. With V trimmed by 3 bases and J by 6 bases, 5 bases remained unmatched.

V gene TRBV4-2 combines with J gene TRBJ2-7; 8 positions match TRBD1. CDR1 LGHNA and CDR2 YNFKEQ come from the germline V gene. This CDR3 spans 18 amino acids. J lost 2 bases, V lost 0 bases, and 12 bases had no gene match. The CDR3 sequence: CASSQDSARTGIPYEQYF. In nucleotides, the CDR3 is TGTGCCAGCAGCCAAGATTCGGCAAGGACAGGGATCCCCTACGAGCAGTACTTC.

The count of this clone is one. The chain combines TRBV5-1 with TRBJ2-5; 14 bases fit TRBD2. CDR3 size: 18 residues. CDR1 is SGHRS and CDR2 is YFSETQ in the germline V gene. V dropped 6 bases and J dropped 2; count of bases not matched to a gene: 12. The CDR3 loop reads CASILGTSGRRRQETQYF. As DNA, the CDR3 is TGCGCCAGCATCCTGGGGACTAGCGGGAGAAGGAGGCAAGAGACCCAGTACTTC.

The table lists this clone with a count of one. The chain is built from TRBV6-1 and TRBJ2-3; D might be TRBD1 (7 bases). V was clipped by 6 bases and J by 5 bases, with 18 bases between them. The V gene's germline CDR1 is MNHNS and CDR2 SASEGT. This CDR3 is 15 amino acids long. The CDR3 spells CASSGGGTVRDTQYF. CDR3 coding DNA: TGTGCCAGCAGCGGAGGCGGGACAGTCAGAGATACGCAGTATTTT.

This clone was observed a few times. This chain uses TRBV30 with TRBJ1-1, with a weak D call TRBD1 (6 bases). CDR3 length equals 15 residues. V lost 3 bases, J lost 2 bases, and 16 bases lay in between. Germline-derived CDR1 and CDR2 are GTSNPN and SVGIG (reference sequence). CDR3 in amino acids: CAWSFGGSGNTEAFF. DNA of the CDR3: TGTGCCTGGAGCTTCGGGGGCAGCGGCAACACTGAAGCTTTCTTT.

Only one count was recorded for this clone. The chain employs TRBV2 and TRBJ2-1; 7 bases are shared with TRBD2. The CDR3 has 16 amino acids. Germline V gene lookup returns CDR1 SNHLY and CDR2 FYNNEI. Trimming cost V 7 bases and J 6 bases; bases outside gene matches: 15. The CDR3: CASTLLLAGESNEQFF. The CDR3 DNA reads as TGTGCCAGCACCCTGTTGTTGGCGGGAGAGAGCAATGAGCAGTTCTTC.

This chain connects TRBV10-3 to TRBJ2-1, with D perhaps TRBD1 (7 bases). The CDR3 extends over 14 amino acids. Germline V gene sequence: CDR1 ENHRY, CDR2 SYGVKD. The V gene lost 4 bases and the J gene lost 10 bases, with 17 bases spanning the gap. CDR3 in DNA: TGTGCCATCAGTGGTAGGGGGCGGGACAGAGAGCAGTTCTTC. Protein product: CAISGRGRDREQFF.